Here is one TCR beta chain with its context. Antigen specificity is unknown. This sample stems from a study of T cells expressing NK-cell markers. Across the whole study: Researchers got TCR beta repertoires out of sorted CD3+CD56+NKG2C+, CD3+CD56+NKG2C- and CD3+CD56-NKG2C+ T cells. Seven sequenced donors out of eight were HCMV-seropositive, one seronegative. Study outcomes and limitations: The dominant NKG2C+ clonotypes represented roughly 1.0-7.5% of CD8+ T cells in six or seven donors.

This CDR3 region has 14 residues. TCR beta libraries carry UMIs added by 5'RACE template switching. After re-calling the 5' RACE reads, TCRdb lists one entry per CDR3 protein, DNA absent. The specimen's table records 150,000 to 170,000 distinct CDR3 sequences. The sequenced sample was blood T cells: a sorted CD56 or NKG2C T cell subset, CD4+ or CD8+ T cells, or bulk PBMC T cells (not recorded which). The clonotype originates from a woman aged 50 to 60 in good health. The chain recombines TRBV12-3 or TRBV12-4 with TRBJ2-5; the TCRdb D gene call, TRBD1, has no DNA to confirm it. The CDR3 here is CASSTAGGGETQYF.